The rows below give T cell receptor beta chains drawn from one sample of a study of blood T cell repertoires in COVID-19. Clones were read by immunoSEQ multiplex PCR, and TCRdb kept only the in-frame ones, dropping some. The table shows around 210,000 clones, with roughly nine tenths occurring only once. The specimen was peripheral blood. All receptors derive from a woman between 70 and 85 years old with acute or convalescent COVID-19. CDR3s include the opening cysteine and the closing phenylalanine or tryptophan. A D gene is named only where the DNA matches it firmly. Not every row has a clone size; where given, it reads once, few, many or a size class.

size,V,D,J,CDR3,DNA
.,TRBV5-1,.,TRBJ1-4,CASSLEEGRGSEKLFF,TGCGCCAGCAGCTTGGAGGAGGGGAGAGGGAGTGAAAAACTGTTTTTT
.,TRBV14,TRBD1,TRBJ1-2,CASSPVTDLNRGNYGYTF,TGTGCCAGCAGCCCAGTTACGGACTTAAACAGGGGGAACTATGGCTACACCTTC
.,TRBV27,.,TRBJ1-6,CASSPRGAYNSPLHF,TGTGCCAGCAGCCCCAGGGGCGCGTATAATTCACCCCTCCACTTT
.,TRBV6-2/TRBV6-3,.,TRBJ2-1,CASSQGPTGSSYNEQFF,TGTGCCAGCAGCCAAGGGCCGACGGGGAGCTCCTACAATGAGCAGTTCTTC
.,TRBV7-9,.,TRBJ1-1,CASSLAGRDTEAFF,TGTGCCAGCAGCTTAGCCGGGCGGGACACTGAAGCTTTCTTT
.,TRBV5-5,TRBD2,TRBJ2-7,CASSSSGSSYEQYF,TGTGCCAGCAGCTCTAGCGGGAGCTCCTACGAGCAGTACTTC
.,TRBV13,TRBD1,TRBJ2-7,CASSPTGVYEQYF,TGTGCCAGCAGCCCCACAGGGGTCTACGAGCAGTACTTC
.,TRBV28,TRBD2,TRBJ2-1,CASSPGLAGGQSEQFF,TGTGCCAGCAGTCCTGGACTAGCGGGAGGGCAGAGTGAGCAGTTCTTC
.,TRBV5-5,.,TRBJ1-2,CASSLQQPNYGYTF,TGTGCCAGCAGCTTGCAACAGCCAAACTATGGCTACACCTTC
few,TRBV28,.,TRBJ2-1,CASSPARRDYNEQFF,TGTGCCAGCAGTCCTGCTAGGAGGGATTACAATGAGCAGTTCTTC
.,TRBV5-1,.,TRBJ1-1,CASKGQGHTEAFF,TGCGCCAGCAAAGGACAAGGGCACACTGAAGCTTTCTTT
.,TRBV9,TRBD2,TRBJ2-1,CASSAQSSGFGDEQFF,TGTGCCAGCAGCGCCCAATCTAGCGGCTTTGGGGATGAGCAGTTCTTC
.,TRBV19,TRBD2,TRBJ2-3,CASSRGGLAGSVSTDTQYF,TGTGCCAGTAGTAGGGGGGGACTAGCGGGATCGGTTAGCACAGATACGCAGTATTTT
.,TRBV9,.,TRBJ1-4,CASSVPSTNEKLFF,TGTGCCAGCAGCGTCCCCTCAACTAATGAAAAACTGTTTTTT
.,TRBV5-1,.,TRBJ2-5,CASTLASEETQYF,TGCGCCAGCACATTAGCGTCAGAAGAGACCCAGTACTTC
.,TRBV1,.,TRBJ2-2,CTSRRAHGELFF,TGCACCAGTAGGAGGGCTCACGGGGAGCTGTTTTTT
.,TRBV15,.,TRBJ1-4,CATSREGQDNEKLFF,TGTGCCACCAGCAGAGAGGGGCAGGATAATGAAAAACTGTTTTTT
once,TRBV29-1,TRBD2,TRBJ2-1,CSVAAAGSSYNEQFF,TGCAGCGTTGCAGCAGCGGGGAGCTCCTACAATGAGCAGTTCTTC
.,TRBV12-3/TRBV12-4,.,TRBJ1-2,CASSSPWGGYTF,TGTGCCAGCAGTTCCCCATGGGGCGGCTACACCTTC
.,TRBV6-5,TRBD2,TRBJ2-5,CASSSTGGGETQYF,TGTGCCAGCAGTTCTACGGGAGGCGGGGAGACCCAGTACTTC
.,TRBV6-5,TRBD1,TRBJ1-3,CASSSTGSSGNTIYF,TGTGCCAGCAGTTCGACAGGGAGCTCTGGAAACACCATATATTTT
.,TRBV18,TRBD1,TRBJ2-6,CASSPGTGGSGANVLTF,TGTGCCAGCTCACCAGGAACAGGGGGCTCTGGGGCCAACGTCCTGACTTTC
.,TRBV5-1,TRBD1,TRBJ1-1,CASSLPGGGEAFF,TGCGCCAGCAGCTTACCAGGGGGCGGTGAAGCTTTCTTT
.,TRBV11-3,.,TRBJ1-5,CASSLAGGPQHF,TGTGCCAGCAGCTTAGCCGGCGGGCCCCAGCATTTT
.,TRBV5-5,TRBD1,TRBJ1-3,CASGAGTAGNTIYF,TGTGCCAGCGGCGCGGGGACAGCTGGAAACACCATATATTTT
.,TRBV7-2,TRBD2,TRBJ2-1,CASSPFPPSGGEGGQFF,TGTGCCAGCAGCCCCTTCCCACCTAGCGGAGGGGAAGGAGGGCAGTTCTTC
.,TRBV7-6,TRBD2,TRBJ2-2,CASSSPGLAGFTGELFF,TGTGCCAGCAGCTCGCCGGGACTAGCGGGATTTACCGGGGAGCTGTTTTTT
.,TRBV5-6,.,TRBJ2-7,CASSLGESGEQYF,TGTGCCAGCAGCTTGGGGGAGTCAGGCGAGCAGTACTTC
.,TRBV7-8,TRBD1,TRBJ1-3,CASSFGTGSSGNTIYF,TGTGCCAGCAGCTTTGGGACAGGCAGCTCTGGAAACACCATATATTTT